These 32 T cell receptor beta chains came from one sample sequenced in a study of shared clonotypes between healthy human individuals. The repertoire was sequenced with immunoSEQ multiplex PCR; TCRdb's copy has only in-frame clones and lacks some. The sample carries 1.5 million to 1.9 million clones, under 99% recorded once. Sequencing input: naive CD4+ T cells sorted from blood. The sample's subset: CD45RA+ positively selected. Receptor source: a young man in good health.

This sequence joins TRBV7-9 and TRBJ1-1, with D unclear. Germline values: CDR1 SEHNR, CDR2 FQNEAQ (reference sequence). V gave up 3 bases and J gave up 6 bases, with 8 bases separating them. The CDR3 totals 12 residues. CDR3 protein: CASSFITAEAFF. CDR3 nucleotide sequence: TGTGCCAGCAGCTTTATTACCGCTGAAGCTTTCTTT. The variable domain in full, completed from reference TRBV7-9 and TRBJ1-1, reads DTGVSQNPRHKITKRGQNVTFRCDPISEHNRLYWYRQTLGQGPEFLTYFQNEAQLEKSRLLSDRFSAERPKGSFSTLEIQRTEQGDSAMYLCASSFITAEAFFGQGTRLTVV.

The J gene is TRBJ2-7, the V gene TRBV6-6; 11 bases map to TRBD2. Looked up from germline, CDR1 is MNHNY and CDR2 is SVGAGI (reference sequence). The CDR3 runs to 14 residues. J gave up 4 bases and V 5 bases, and 4 bases lay outside the gene matches. CDR3 loop: CASSIAGGSYEQYF. The DNA of the CDR3 is TGTGCCAGCAGTATAGCGGGAGGGTCGTACGAGCAGTACTTC.

This rearrangement joins TRBV9 to TRBJ2-1; 13 bases match TRBD2. Germline V lookup: CDR1 SGDLS, CDR2 YYNGEE. V trimming: 6 bases; J trimming: 5 bases; junction bases outside the gene matches: 5. This CDR3 spans 15 amino acids. The CDR3 sequence is CASTRTSGSHNEQFF. The CDR3, as DNA: TGTGCCAGCACCAGGACTAGCGGGAGCCACAATGAGCAGTTCTTC.

This clone has just one count. The sample contains more than one DNA sequence encoding this CDR3. V and J are TRBV28 and TRBJ1-1, with unresolved D. Germline CDR1 and CDR2: MDHEN and SYDVKM. V shed 5 bases and J shed 5 bases, with 9 bases lying between them. The CDR3 is 12 residues long. The CDR3 sequence: CASSPRGTEAFF. DNA for the CDR3: TGTGCCAGCAGTCCTAGAGGTACTGAAGCTTTCTTT. The full variable domain, completed using reference TRBV28 and TRBJ1-1, is DVKVTQSSRYLVKRTGEKVFLECVQDMDHENMFWYRQDPGLGLRLIYFSYDVKMKEKGDIPEGYSVSREKKERFSLILESASTNQTSMYLCASSPRGTEAFFGQGTRLTVV.

The V call is TRBV19, the J call TRBJ1-5; no firm D call. V lost 5 bases and J lost 5, with 7 bases in between. The CDR3 has 12 amino acids. The V gene's germline CDR1 is LNHDA and CDR2 SQIVND (reference sequence). The CDR3 coding sequence is TGTGCCAGTAGTCTCCCGGATCAGCCCCAGCATTTT. Protein sequence: CASSLPDQPQHF. The full variable domain, rest sourced from reference TRBV19 and TRBJ1-5, is DGGITQSPKYLFRKEGQNVTLSCEQNLNHDAMYWYRQDPGQGLRLIYYSQIVNDFQKGDIAEGYSVSREKKESFPLTVTSAQKNPTAFYLCASSLPDQPQHFGDGTRLSIL.

Note on this clone: The sample contains more than one DNA sequence encoding this CDR3. This chain joins TRBV19 and TRBJ2-7, with a tentative D call TRBD1 (6 bases). This CDR3 has 14 residues. Germline V lookup: CDR1 LNHDA, CDR2 SQIVND (reference sequence). V lost 6 bases to trimming and J lost 0 bases, with 12 bases between them. The chain's CDR3 is CASRQGGSSYEQYF. CDR3 sequence (DNA): TGTGCCAGTAGGCAAGGGGGTAGCTCCTACGAGCAGTACTTC.

This sequence joins TRBV12-5 and TRBJ2-1; tentative D call: TRBD2 (5 bases). The germline gives CDR1 LGHNT, CDR2 FRNRAP. This CDR3 contains 13 residues. The V end was cut by 4 bases, the J end by 7 bases, with 11 bases between. CDR3 nucleotide sequence: TGTGCTAGTGGTTGGTGGGAGAGGAATGAGCAGTTCTTC. Protein product: CASGWWERNEQFF.

The chain joins TRBV5-1 to TRBJ1-1, with TRBD1 as a possible D gene (5 bases). CDR1 and CDR2 (germline): SGHRS, YFSETQ. The CDR3 totals 11 residues. Trimming removed 5 bases from V and 5 bases from J, with 7 bases in between. CDR3: CASRGGTEAFF. The CDR3, as DNA: TGCGCCAGCAGGGGGGGTACTGAAGCTTTCTTT.

This chain links TRBV10-1 with TRBJ2-3; no reliable D call. The CDR3 totals 15 residues. With 0 bases removed from V and 1 base from J, the gap between germline ends came to 8 bases. Looked up from germline, CDR1 is WNHNN and CDR2 is SYGVQD (reference sequence). The CDR3 protein is CASSESNGRTDTQYF. CDR3 bases: TGCGCCAGCAGTGAGTCGAACGGACGCACAGATACGCAGTATTTT.

This rearrangement joins TRBV2 to TRBJ2-3, with D uncertain. Germline V gene data show CDR1 as SNHLY and CDR2 as FYNNEI. The CDR3 is 13 amino acids. V was clipped by 6 bases and J by 5 bases, with 12 bases between them. CDR3 bases: TGTGCCAGCAGGGCCGTCCGGTTAGATACGCAGTATTTT. This translates into CASRAVRLDTQYF.

The chain has TRBV4-1 and TRBJ2-1, with D unclear. V was shortened by 4 bases and J by 0 bases, with 4 bases between the two germline ends. Germline assignment: CDR1 MGHRA and CDR2 YSYEKL. The CDR3 is made up of 13 amino acids. This CDR3 reads CASSPASYNEQFF. As DNA, the CDR3 is TGCGCCAGCAGCCCCGCCTCCTACAATGAGCAGTTCTTC.

Of note for this clone: This sample also contains other DNA sequences that code for the same CDR3. This sequence joins TRBV28 and TRBJ2-3, with D maybe TRBD2 (5 bases). Trimming stripped 8 bases from V and 3 bases from J, with 9 bases between. This CDR3 comprises 12 residues. Per the germline V gene, CDR1 is MDHEN and CDR2 is SYDVKM. The CDR3 bases are TGTGCCAGCGGGAGAGGAACAGATACGCAGTATTTT. It is translated as CASGRGTDTQYF.

V gene TRBV25-1 combines with J gene TRBJ2-1, with 11 bases fitting TRBD1. The trim removed 4 bases at V and 7 bases at J, leaving 3 bases unmatched. Germline loops: CDR1 MGHDK, CDR2 SYGVNS. CDR3 size: 14 residues. The CDR3 sequence is CASSAGTGGNEQFF. The CDR3 DNA follows: TGTGCCAGCAGTGCCGGGACAGGGGGAAATGAGCAGTTCTTC.

The chain links TRBV7-9 to TRBJ1-4; tentatively, D is TRBD1 (5 bases). Germline values: CDR1 SEHNR, CDR2 FQNEAQ (reference sequence). The CDR3 is 16 amino acids. Trimming left V 3 bases short and J 0 bases short, with 11 bases between. CDR3 sequence: CASSFRELATNEKLFF. CDR3 bases: TGTGCCAGCAGCTTCAGGGAACTAGCAACTAATGAAAAACTGTTTTTT.

The rearrangement uses TRBV7-3 and TRBJ2-1; the match to TRBD1 covers 11 bases. Germline assignment: CDR1 SGHTA and CDR2 FQGTGA. J was trimmed by 7 bases and V by 2 bases; bases with no gene match: 4. The length of the CDR3 is 15 residues. DNA of the CDR3: TGTGCCAGCAGCTTAGGGGACAGGGGGTGGAATGAGCAGTTCTTC. Translating it yields CASSLGDRGWNEQFF.

This chain uses TRBV5-4 with TRBJ2-5; 9 bases align to TRBD1. This CDR3 is 14 amino acids long. Germline V CDR1 and CDR2: SGHNT, YYREEE (reference sequence). The V and J ends lost 3 bases and 5 bases, in that order; junction bases with no gene match: 5. The CDR3 region is CASSSRDRGETQYF. CDR3 DNA: TGTGCCAGCAGCTCGCGAGACAGGGGGGAGACCCAGTACTTC.

The chain combines TRBV2 with TRBJ2-7; 10 bases are shared with TRBD2. CDR3 length equals 16 residues. The ends lost 4 bases at V and 5 bases at J; junction bases unmatched: 11. From germline, CDR1 is SNHLY and CDR2 FYNNEI. The CDR3 loop is CASSGSGRAWSNEQYF. The CDR3 DNA is TGTGCCAGCAGTGGAAGCGGGAGGGCGTGGTCTAACGAGCAGTACTTC.

This clone was picked up one time. V gene TRBV10-2 combines with J gene TRBJ2-7; weak D call: TRBD1 (6 bases). Germline V gene lookup returns CDR1 WSHSY and CDR2 SAAADI. V was pared by 6 bases and J by 3 bases, with 12 bases between. The CDR3 consists of 13 residues. CDR3: CASRDSAHYEQYF. The CDR3, as DNA: TGCGCCAGCAGGGACAGTGCCCACTACGAGCAGTACTTC.

The chain uses TRBV7-2 and TRBJ1-5; 7 bases agree with TRBD1. The CDR3 is 14 amino acids. CDR1 is SGHTA and CDR2 is FQGNSA in the germline V gene. V was clipped by 6 bases and J by 7 bases; unmatched bases: 9. CDR3 DNA sequence: TGTGCCAGCAGTTTTCGGGACAGCAGGCAGCCCCAGCATTTT. Translation: CASSFRDSRQPQHF.

The rearrangement joins TRBV7-2 to TRBJ1-4, with TRBD1 as a possible D gene (6 bases). Per the germline V gene, CDR1 is SGHTA and CDR2 is FQGNSA. The V end lost 5 bases, the J end lost 2 bases, and 9 bases lay between the germline ends. This CDR3 spans 14 amino acids. The CDR3 loop reads CASSHQGTNEKLFF. DNA for the CDR3: TGTGCCAGCAGCCACCAGGGGACTAATGAAAAACTGTTTTTT.

J is TRBJ1-2 and V is TRBV4-2; TRBD1 matches at 8 bases. V was pared by 5 bases and J by 7 bases, with 6 bases of the junction left unmatched. Germline V CDR1 and CDR2: LGHNA, YNFKEQ. The CDR3 has 13 residues. The CDR3 DNA reads TGTGCCAGCAGCGCTTCAGGGGGCAGTGGCTACACCTTC. Translated: CASSASGGSGYTF.

This sequence joins TRBV5-4 and TRBJ2-7, with 7 bases aligning to TRBD1. This CDR3 is 15 amino acids long. Germline-derived CDR1 and CDR2 are SGHNT and YYREEE (reference sequence). Losses at the gene ends were 4 bases for V and 2 bases for J; bases not matched to a gene: 9. CDR3 in amino acids: CASSLDLGQTYEQYF. The CDR3 nucleotides read TGTGCCAGCAGCCTGGATTTGGGACAGACCTACGAGCAGTACTTC.

Regarding this clone: Other DNA variants within this sample encode the same CDR3. This rearrangement joins TRBV7-9 to TRBJ2-7, with a tentative D call TRBD1 (6 bases). The V gene's germline CDR1 is SEHNR and CDR2 FQNEAQ (reference sequence). The CDR3 is 13 amino acids. V was cut by 1 base and J by 2 bases, with 6 bases left in between. The CDR3 sequence is CASSLGTAYEQYF. In DNA form, the CDR3 reads TGTGCCAGCAGCTTAGGGACAGCCTACGAGCAGTACTTC. The whole variable domain, remainder taken from reference TRBV7-9 and TRBJ2-7, is DTGVSQNPRHKITKRGQNVTFRCDPISEHNRLYWYRQTLGQGPEFLTYFQNEAQLEKSRLLSDRFSAERPKGSFSTLEIQRTEQGDSAMYLCASSLGTAYEQYFGPGTRLTVT.

J is TRBJ2-5 and V is TRBV5-4; TRBD2 matches at 9 bases. The CDR3 runs to 14 residues. The V and J ends lost 5 bases and 3 bases, in that order; junction bases with no gene match: 5. The germline CDR1 and CDR2 sequences are SGHNT and YYREEE (reference sequence). CDR3: CASRAGLAEETQYF. The CDR3 DNA follows: TGTGCCAGCAGGGCGGGACTAGCTGAAGAGACCCAGTACTTC.

V gene TRBV29-1 combines with J gene TRBJ2-7; no clear D. Germline lookup yields CDR1 SQVTM and CDR2 ANQGSEA. V was trimmed by 6 bases and J by 0 bases, leaving 15 bases between them. CDR3 length: 14 residues. The CDR3 DNA follows: TGCAGCGTACGAACGACACCTTTCTCCTACGAGCAGTACTTC. Amino acids: CSVRTTPFSYEQYF.

The rearrangement joins TRBV7-2 to TRBJ2-3; D gene uncertain. Trimming took off 3 bases at V and 2 bases at J, with 18 bases between the two ends. This CDR3 is 17 amino acids long. Germline V gene sequence: CDR1 SGHTA, CDR2 FQGNSA. DNA of the CDR3: TGTGCCAGCAGCTTGGCCCGAAGGACGGCAATCACAGATACGCAGTATTTT. Its translation: CASSLARRTAITDTQYF.

CDR3 DNA sequence: TGCGCCAGCAGCCAATTGACAGGGTTCGGTGAAGCTTTCTTT. Its translation: CASSQLTGFGEAFF. This chain uses TRBV4-1 with TRBJ1-1, with TRBD1 identical over 7 bases. V trimming: 2 bases; J trimming: 7 bases; junction bases outside the gene matches: 7. This CDR3 has 14 amino acids. Germline CDR1 is MGHRA and CDR2 is YSYEKL.

The chain couples TRBV19 to TRBJ2-7; D may be TRBD2 (6 bases). This CDR3 is 16 amino acids long. Trimming pared 5 bases from V and 0 bases from J, leaving 17 bases between. Germline CDR1 and CDR2: LNHDA and SQIVND (reference sequence). The CDR3 here is CASSSHLAQNSYEQYF. The CDR3 DNA reads TGTGCCAGTAGTTCACACCTAGCGCAAAACTCCTACGAGCAGTACTTC.

The CDR3 region is CASSYHTRGGTDTQYF. The CDR3 region has the DNA TGCGCCAGCAGCTACCACACCCGAGGTGGCACAGATACGCAGTATTTT. The V gene is TRBV5-1, the J gene TRBJ2-3; no definite D call. There are 16 residues in the CDR3. V shed 3 bases and J shed 1 base, with 15 bases lying between them. Germline V gene data show CDR1 as SGHRS and CDR2 as YFSETQ.

The J gene is TRBJ1-3, the V gene TRBV2; 7 bases match TRBD1. The CDR3 extends over 15 amino acids. Trimming at V came to 9 bases and at J to 1 base, leaving 9 bases not matched to a gene. Germline values: CDR1 SNHLY, CDR2 FYNNEI. CDR3 DNA: TGTGCCAGTGGCGACAGGGAGTTTTCTGGAAACACCATATATTTT. Protein sequence: CASGDREFSGNTIYF. Full variable domain (outside the CDR3, taken from reference TRBV2 and TRBJ1-3): EPEVTQTPSHQVTQMGQEVILRCVPISNHLYFYWYRQILGQKVEFLVSFYNNEISEKSEIFDDQFSVERPDGSNFTLKIRSTKLEDSAMYFCASGDREFSGNTIYFGEGSWLTVV.

The rearrangement joins TRBV29-1 to TRBJ2-5; possibly TRBD1 for D (6 bases). Between the trimmed V and J ends, which lost 1 base and 7 bases, there was a span of 10 bases. The CDR3 extends over 12 amino acids. The germline CDR1 and CDR2 sequences are SQVTM and ANQGSEA. The CDR3 DNA sequence: TGCAGCGTTGAAGTAGTCAGGGGGACCCAGTACTTC. Translation: CSVEVVRGTQYF.

The gene calls are TRBV4-2 and TRBJ2-1; TRBD1 or TRBD2 may be the D gene (5 bases each). Trimming removed 1 base from V and 7 bases from J, with 17 bases in between. The CDR3 runs 16 residues. Per the germline V gene, CDR1 is LGHNA and CDR2 is YNFKEQ. The DNA of the CDR3 is TGTGCCAGCAGCCAAGGTCGGGGTCAGGGTGAAAATGAGCAGTTCTTC. Translation gives CASSQGRGQGENEQFF.